The T cell receptor beta chain under discussion was sequenced for a study of blood T cell repertoires in COVID-19. Looking at the study overall: The samples span acute and convalescent COVID-19 from the United States, Italy and Spain.

There are 13 residues in the CDR3. In germline, CDR1 is LGHNA, CDR2 YSLEER. The ends were cut back, 0 bases at V and 9 bases at J, with 12 bases in the middle. All enrollees were about 18 to 90 years old and from around 25 US areas. The study counted Cohort 3 donors as recovered given two negative PCRs, clearance, or symptom resolution. Source study methods: Estimation of nucleated cell counts was performed using reference gene primer amplification. Data came from immunoSEQ multiplex PCR; TCRdb stores just in-frame clones and leaves some out. The DNA gave D and trimming, while V, J and clone size come from that table. This sample carries over 250,000 clones, 80% to 90% of them seen once, and the ten largest clones take around 9.3%.

Sequences were obtained from PBMCs or T cells enriched from blood (not recorded which). The J gene is TRBJ2-7, the V gene TRBV4-3; possibly TRBD2 for D (6 bases). The TCR was taken from a young woman who had recovered from COVID-19. CDR3 coding DNA: TGCGCCAGCAGCCAAGATCGGCAGGGAGGGCAGTACTTC. It translates to CASSQDRQGGQYF.